The entry that follows covers one TCR beta chain sequence. Its antigen is currently unknown. J gave up 2 bases and V 1 base, and 6 bases lay outside the gene matches. Germline values: CDR1 SGHAT, CDR2 FQNNGV. The CDR3 covers 16 residues. The data were obtained in a study of identical twins. In TCRdb, the 5' RACE reads were re-called with MiXCR into one record per CDR3 protein. Of about 530,000 distinct CDR3 sequences listed, under 25% are singletons. Study results and limitations: Beta out-of-frame sequences showed weaker excess sharing between twins.

This same sample was also part of a study on yellow fever vaccine responses in identical twins.

The TCR originated in a woman aged 18-29 years in good health. J is TRBJ2-5 and V is TRBV11-2, with TRBD2 matching 8 bases. Sequenced material: CD4+ T cells sorted from blood. The CDR3 sequence is CASSLVPGLVQETQYF. CDR3 coding DNA: TGTGCCAGCAGCTTAGTCCCGGGACTAGTTCAAGAGACCCAGTACTTC. Combining the CDR3 with reference TRBV11-2 and TRBJ2-5 gives the whole variable domain EAGVAQSPRYKIIEKRQSVAFWCNPISGHATLYWYQQILGQGPKLLIQFQNNGVVDDSQLPKDRFSAERLKGVDSTLKIQPAKLEDSAVYLCASSLVPGLVQETQYFGPGTRLLVL.